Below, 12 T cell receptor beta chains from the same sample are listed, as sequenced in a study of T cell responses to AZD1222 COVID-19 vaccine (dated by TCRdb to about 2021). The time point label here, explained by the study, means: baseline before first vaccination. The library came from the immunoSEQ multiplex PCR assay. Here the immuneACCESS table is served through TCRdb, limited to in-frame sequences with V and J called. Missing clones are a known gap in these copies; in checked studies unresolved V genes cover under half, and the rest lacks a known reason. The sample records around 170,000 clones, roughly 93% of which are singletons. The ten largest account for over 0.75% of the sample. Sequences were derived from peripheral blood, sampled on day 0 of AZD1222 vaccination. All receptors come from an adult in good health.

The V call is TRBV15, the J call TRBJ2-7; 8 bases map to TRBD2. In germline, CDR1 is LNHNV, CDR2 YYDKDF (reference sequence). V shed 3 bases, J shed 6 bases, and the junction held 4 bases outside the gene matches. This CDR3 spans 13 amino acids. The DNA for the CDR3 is TGTGCCACCAGCAGGGGACTAGACGGCGAGCAGTACTTC. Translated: CATSRGLDGEQYF.

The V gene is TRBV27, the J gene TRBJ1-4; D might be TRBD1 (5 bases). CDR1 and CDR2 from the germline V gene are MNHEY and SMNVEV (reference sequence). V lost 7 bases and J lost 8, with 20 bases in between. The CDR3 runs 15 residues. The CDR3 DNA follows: TGTGCCAGCACCCCTCTCGCCGCGGGGGAAGAAAAACTGTTTTTT. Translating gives CASTPLAAGEEKLFF.

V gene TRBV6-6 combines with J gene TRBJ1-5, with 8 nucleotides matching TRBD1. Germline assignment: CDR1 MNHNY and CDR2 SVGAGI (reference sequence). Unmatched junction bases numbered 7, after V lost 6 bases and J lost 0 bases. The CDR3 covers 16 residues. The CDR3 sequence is CASRDQGAGSNQPQHF. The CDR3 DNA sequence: TGTGCCAGCAGAGACCAGGGGGCGGGTAGCAATCAGCCCCAGCATTTT.

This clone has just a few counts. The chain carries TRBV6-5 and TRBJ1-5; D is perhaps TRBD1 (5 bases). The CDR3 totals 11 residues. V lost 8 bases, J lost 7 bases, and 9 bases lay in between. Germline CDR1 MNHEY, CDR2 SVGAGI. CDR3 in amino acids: CASGTGQPQHF. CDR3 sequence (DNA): TGTGCCAGCGGAACAGGACAGCCCCAGCATTTT.

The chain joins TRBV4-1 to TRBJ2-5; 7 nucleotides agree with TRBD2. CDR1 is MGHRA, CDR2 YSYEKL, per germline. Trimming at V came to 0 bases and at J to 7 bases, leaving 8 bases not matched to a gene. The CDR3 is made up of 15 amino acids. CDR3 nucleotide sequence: TGCGCCAGCAGCCAAGAAGGGCTGGGGGAGGGGACCCAGTACTTC. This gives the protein CASSQEGLGEGTQYF.

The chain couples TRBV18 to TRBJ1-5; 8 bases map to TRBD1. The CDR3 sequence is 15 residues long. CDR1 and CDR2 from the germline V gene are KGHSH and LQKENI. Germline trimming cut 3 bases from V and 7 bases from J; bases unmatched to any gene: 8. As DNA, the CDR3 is TGTGCCAGCTCACCGAAGACAGGGGACGGACAGCCCCAGCATTTT. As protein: CASSPKTGDGQPQHF.

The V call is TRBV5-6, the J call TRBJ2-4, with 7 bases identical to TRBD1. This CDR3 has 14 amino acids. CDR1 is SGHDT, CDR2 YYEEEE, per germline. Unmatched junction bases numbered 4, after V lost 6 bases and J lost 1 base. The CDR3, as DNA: TGTGCCAGCAACTTACAGGGGGCCAAAAACATTCAGTACTTC. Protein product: CASNLQGAKNIQYF.

DNA for the CDR3: TGTGCCAGCAGGAAGCAGGGCCAGCCCCAGCATTTT. Translated, it gives CASRKQGQPQHF. The chain is built from TRBV2 and TRBJ1-5; a possible D gene is TRBD1 (5 bases). CDR1 and CDR2 (germline): SNHLY, FYNNEI. The CDR3 contains 12 residues. V dropped 6 bases and J dropped 7 bases, with 10 bases sitting between them. The variable domain in full, with the rest retrieved from reference TRBV2 and TRBJ1-5, is EPEVTQTPSHQVTQMGQEVILRCVPISNHLYFYWYRQILGQKVEFLVSFYNNEISEKSEIFDDQFSVERPDGSNFTLKIRSTKLEDSAMYFCASRKQGQPQHFGDGTRLSIL.

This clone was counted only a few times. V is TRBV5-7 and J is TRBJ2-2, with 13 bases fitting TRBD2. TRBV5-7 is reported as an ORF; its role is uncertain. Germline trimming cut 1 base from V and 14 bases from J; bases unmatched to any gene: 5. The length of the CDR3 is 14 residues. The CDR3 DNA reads TGTGCCAGCAGCTTGTCAGGACTAGCGGGAGAACTGTTTTTT. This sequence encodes CASSLSGLAGELFF.

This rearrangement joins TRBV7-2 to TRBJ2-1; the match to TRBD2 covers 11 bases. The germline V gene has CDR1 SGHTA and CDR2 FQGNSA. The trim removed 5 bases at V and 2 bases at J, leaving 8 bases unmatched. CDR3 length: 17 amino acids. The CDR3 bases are TGTGCCAGCAGCATTGCTAGCGGGAGGACAGCCTACAATGAGCAGTTCTTC. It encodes CASSIASGRTAYNEQFF.

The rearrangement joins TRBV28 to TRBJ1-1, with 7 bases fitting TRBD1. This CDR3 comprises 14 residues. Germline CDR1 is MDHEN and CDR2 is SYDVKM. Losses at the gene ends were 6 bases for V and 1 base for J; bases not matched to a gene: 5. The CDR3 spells CASRGGDRNTEAFF. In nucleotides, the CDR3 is TGTGCCAGCAGGGGTGGGGACAGGAACACTGAAGCTTTCTTT.

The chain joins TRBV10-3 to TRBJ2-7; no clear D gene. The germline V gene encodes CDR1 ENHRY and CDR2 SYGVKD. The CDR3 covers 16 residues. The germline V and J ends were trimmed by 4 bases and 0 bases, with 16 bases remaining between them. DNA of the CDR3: TGTGCCATCAGTGCTGATGTCCGATCCTTCTCCTACGAGCAGTACTTC. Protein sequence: CAISADVRSFSYEQYF.